These T cell receptor beta chains were read from a single sample in a study of blood T cells in healthy people across ages. TCRdb independently ran MiXCR on the 5' RACE reads; one entry per CDR3 protein. The sample records more than 800,000 distinct CDR3 sequences, 29% being singletons. Sequenced: blood. These receptors were obtained from an elderly woman in good health. CDR3s include the opening cysteine and the closing phenylalanine or tryptophan. A D gene is named only where the DNA matches it firmly. Clone size, where shown, is once, few, many, or a class for clones that have expanded.

>.|TRBD2|TRBV7-2|19|TRBJ2-1
TGTGCCAGCAGCTCCCTGGGACTAGCGGGAGGTCTACAATACAATGAGCAGTTCTTC
CASSSLGLAGGLQYNEQFF
>.|TRBD1|TRBV5-6|16|TRBJ2-2
TGTGCCAGCAGCCCTGTCGAGGGGGCGGAAGCCGGGGAGCTGTTTTTT
CASSPVEGAEAGELFF
>.|TRBD2|TRBV2|15|TRBJ2-5
TGTGCCAGCAGCCGAAAGCGGGGGGCCCCAGAGACCCAGTACTTC
CASSRKRGAPETQYF
>many|.|TRBV5-6|15|TRBJ2-7
TGTGCCAGCAGCGCCGGACCGGGAACCAACTACGAGCAGTACTTC
CASSAGPGTNYEQYF
>.|.|TRBV5-5|14|TRBJ1-2
TGTGCCAGCAGCTGGAGGGGGGATACCTATGGCTACACCTTC
CASSWRGDTYGYTF
>many|.|TRBV21-1|17|TRBJ2-4
TGTGCCAGCAGCGCTTCTCGGGACAGTGTAGCCAAAAACATTCAGTACTTC
CASSASRDSVAKNIQYF
>few|.|TRBV30|12|TRBJ1-1
TGTGCCTGGACGTGGCAGAGCACTGAAGCTTTCTTT
CAWTWQSTEAFF
>.|.|TRBV6-5|15|TRBJ2-7
TGTGCCAGCAGTTACTCATTCGGGGCCTCCTACGAGCAGTACTTC
CASSYSFGASYEQYF
>many|.|TRBV12-3/TRBV12-4|12|TRBJ2-3
TGTGCCAGCAGCCGGCTCACAGATACGCAGTATTTT
CASSRLTDTQYF
>few|TRBD1|TRBV7-8|15|TRBJ2-3
TGTGCCAGCAGGATACGGACAGGGGTAGGGGATACGCAGTATTTT
CASRIRTGVGDTQYF
>.|.|TRBV3-1|14|TRBJ1-1
TGTGCCAGCAGCGATGGACTGCTGAACACTGAAGCTTTCTTT
CASSDGLLNTEAFF
>.|.|TRBV4-1|16|TRBJ1-5
TGCGCCAGCAGCCAAGATGCAGACAGCCGCAATCAGCCCCAGCATTTT
CASSQDADSRNQPQHF
>many|TRBD2|TRBV2|17|TRBJ2-7
TGTGCCAGCAGTGAATTGAGACTAGCGGGGGCCCACTACGAGCAGTACTTC
CASSELRLAGAHYEQYF
>many|.|TRBV6-2/TRBV6-3|16|TRBJ1-5
TGTGCCACATGGACTAGGGACCTGCGAATGCATCAGCCCCAGCATTTT
CATWTRDLRMHQPQHF
>.|.|TRBV5-1|12|TRBJ1-1
TGCGCCAGCATGGACTTGAACACTGAAGCTTTCTTT
CASMDLNTEAFF
>.|.|TRBV6-6|15|TRBJ2-2
TGTGCCAGCAGTTACTCTACAGTCAACACCGGGGAGCTGTTTTTT
CASSYSTVNTGELFF
>.|TRBD2|TRBV3-1|14|TRBJ2-5
TGTGCCAGCCGCCGAAGGAGCGGGGGCAATGAGCAGTACTTC
CASRRRSGGNEQYF
>.|.|TRBV6-5|16|TRBJ2-7
TGTGCCAGCAAATTCGGACCGGGACCGGGAACCTACGGGCAGTACTTC
CASKFGPGPGTYGQYF
>few|.|TRBV27|14|TRBJ2-7
TGTGCCAGCAGTTTAAGCGGGTGCACCTACGAGCAGTACTTC
CASSLSGCTYEQYF
>many|TRBD2|TRBV18|17|TRBJ2-7
TGTGCCAGCTCTCCGTTTACTAGCGGGGGGCCCTTGGGGGAGCAGTACTTC
CASSPFTSGGPLGEQYF
>many|.|TRBV5-1|15|TRBJ2-3
TGCGCCAGCAGCTCGGACAAAGGGGTCACAGATACGCAGTATTTT
CASSSDKGVTDTQYF
>many|.|TRBV29-1|14|TRBJ2-1
TGCAGCGTTTTAGGACTGAGCTCCTACAATGAGCAGTTCTTC
CSVLGLSSYNEQFF
>many|TRBD2|TRBV7-8|15|TRBJ2-5
TGTGCCAGCAGCCAGAATAGCGGGGTACAAGAGACCCAGTACTTC
CASSQNSGVQETQYF
>.|TRBD1|TRBV4-2|18|TRBJ1-2
TGTGCCAGCACCGAGCCCTCGGGGCAGGGGGCAGCTAACTATGGCTACACCTTC
CASTEPSGQGAANYGYTF
>few|.|TRBV12-3/TRBV12-4|13|TRBJ1-5
TGTGCCAGCAGCTACGGACAGCGTCAGCCCCAGCATTTT
CASSYGQRQPQHF
>many|TRBD2|TRBV20-1|16|TRBJ2-1
TGCAGTGCTCCCATCCCGAGCGGGGGCTCCTACAATGAGCAGTTCTTC
CSAPIPSGGSYNEQFF
>many|.|TRBV20-1|15|TRBJ2-1
TGCAGTGCTAGAGGGGACGGGGCACGCTACAATGAGCAGTTCTTC
CSARGDGARYNEQFF
>many|.|TRBV13|12|TRBJ2-5
TGTGCCAGCAGCCGGCGACGAGAGACCCAGTACTTC
CASSRRRETQYF
>many|.|TRBV7-2|16|TRBJ1-2
TGTGCCAGCAGCTTAGGGCAGTATCTTTCTCTTTTGGGCTACACCTTC
CASSLGQYLSLLGYTF
>many|.|TRBV24-1|15|TRBJ2-7
TGTGCCACCAGTGATTTGTGGGGGTCCACCTACGAGCAGTACTTC
CATSDLWGSTYEQYF
>many|.|TRBV7-2|12|TRBJ2-1
TGTGCCAGCAGCTTAACAACCCAGGGGCAGTTCTTC
CASSLTTQGQFF
>.|TRBD2|TRBV7-7|13|TRBJ2-5
TGTGCCAGCAGCGTTCTAGCGGGGAATGAGCAGTACTTC
CASSVLAGNEQYF